This T cell receptor (beta chain) stems from a study of vaccination and CD4 T cells after COVID-19. Cultured CD4+ T cell DNA was sequenced using the Oncomine TCR Beta short-read assay. Using the QIAamp micro DNA kit, genomic DNA was extracted from the CD4+ T cells that had been cultured. TCRdb re-called the PCR reads through MiXCR, storing one row per CDR3 protein. The sample yields about 10,000 distinct CDR3 sequences, about 64% seen once. Germline V gives CDR1 KGHSH, CDR2 LQKENI. This CDR3 has 14 residues. Trimming stripped 2 bases from V and 6 bases from J, with 11 bases between. Points on this clonotype: Antigen: not known.

Treatment reported: roughly nine-day PBMC culture with coronavirus spike peptide pools or control peptides (ViraFEST assay). Sequencing input: CD4+ T cells from blood, cultured in vitro. The rearrangement uses TRBV18 and TRBJ1-5, with a weak D call TRBD1 (6 bases). This receptor was identified in a human donor who had recovered from COVID-19. CDR3 coding DNA: TGTGCCAGCTCACCATTAGGGGGGGGTCAGCCCCAGCATTTT. It specifies CASSPLGGGQPQHF.